One sample yielded the 9 T cell receptor beta chains listed below, sequenced in a study of molecular identifiers for immune sequencing clone quantification. TCRdb independently ran MiXCR on the PCR reads; one entry per CDR3 protein. The table includes about 640,000 distinct CDR3 sequences, about 20% detected once. Sequenced sample: naive CD8+ T cells from blood, with Jurkat cell RNA spiked in. Subset reported: FACS-sorted CD8+CD4-CCR7+CD45RA+ naive T cells. The source of these receptors is a human donor in good health. Some libraries in this study had Jurkat cell RNA spiked in.

On this clonotype itself: A much larger clone lies one base from this, so it may be a read error. V is TRBV4-3 and J is TRBJ1-2; the match to TRBD1 covers 10 bases. Germline lookup yields CDR1 LGHNA and CDR2 YSLEER. The CDR3 has 16 amino acids. In DNA, the CDR3 is TGCGCCAGCGGCCAAGATAGACAGGGGGCCGGCTATGGCTACACCTTC. The encoded protein is CASGQDRQGAGYGYTF.

Points on this clonotype: One end of the junction is discordant with germline, which a read error may explain. The rearrangement uses TRBV6-2 or TRBV6-3 and TRBJ1-1; tentative D call: TRBD1 (6 bases). CDR1 and CDR2 from the germline V gene are MNHEY and SVGEGT. This CDR3 contains 14 residues. This chain's CDR3 is CASSYALGGTEASF. The CDR3 nucleotides read TGTGCCAGCAGTTACGCTTTGGGGGGCACCGAAGCTTCCTTT.

A note on this clonotype: This may be a read error: a much more frequent sequence differs by one nucleotide. The chain links TRBV28 to TRBJ1-6; D ambiguous. V shed 3 bases and J shed 12 bases, with 9 bases lying between them. This CDR3 has 12 residues. Germline V lookup: CDR1 MDHEN, CDR2 SYDVKM. The CDR3 DNA reads as TGTGCCAGCAGTTTCCCATATTTACCCCTCCACTTT. Residues: CASSFPYLPLHF.

This clonotype has ten or more counts. The V call is TRBV12-3 or TRBV12-4, the J call TRBJ2-3, with 15 bases fitting TRBD2. V trimming: 5 bases; J trimming: 2 bases; junction bases outside the gene matches: 2. The CDR3 is made up of 16 amino acids. CDR3 residues: CASSGTSGGTTDTQYF. CDR3 nucleotides: TGTGCCAGCAGTGGGACTAGCGGGGGGACCACAGATACGCAGTATTTT.

The V call is TRBV20-1, the J call TRBJ2-7, with 8 bases matching TRBD1. This CDR3 spans 15 amino acids. Per the germline V gene, CDR1 is DFQATT and CDR2 is SNEGSKA (reference sequence). Trimming removed 3 bases from V and 2 bases from J; junction bases left unmatched: 9. This chain's CDR3 is CSARIAGGDPYEQYF. The CDR3 DNA is TGCAGTGCTAGGATAGCAGGGGGCGATCCCTACGAGCAGTACTTC.

This clonotype has at least ten counts. The chain links TRBV5-6 to TRBJ2-3, with a weak D call TRBD1 (6 bases). The CDR3 spans 16 residues. Germline V CDR1 and CDR2: SGHDT, YYEEEE. Trimming shortened V by 0 bases and J by 3 bases, and 14 bases separated the two germline ends. The CDR3 sequence is CASSLETGRLTDTQYF. The CDR3 nucleotides are TGTGCCAGCAGCTTGGAAACAGGGCGTTTAACAGATACGCAGTATTTT.

Ten or more counts support this clonotype. V and J are TRBV20-1 and TRBJ2-5; 7 positions match TRBD1. The germline V gene encodes CDR1 DFQATT and CDR2 SNEGSKA (reference sequence). V dropped 6 bases and J dropped 1; count of bases not matched to a gene: 5. This CDR3 has 13 residues. CDR3 coding DNA: TGCAGTGCCAGGGGGAGCGGCCAAGAGACCCAGTACTTC. This translates into CSARGSGQETQYF.

About this clonotype itself: This may come from a read error, since a much larger clone is one base off. It is likely a read error, because the conserved phenylalanine at the end of the CDR3 is missing. The rearrangement joins TRBV5-5 to TRBJ1-1; D gene uncertain. Trimming took off 4 bases at V and 1 base at J, with 8 bases between the two ends. This CDR3 has 13 amino acids. The V gene's germline CDR1 is SGHKS and CDR2 YYEKEE (reference sequence). CDR3 bases: TGTGCCAGCAGCCATGAAACGAACACTGAAGCTTTCCTT. Amino acid sequence: CASSHETNTEAFL.

At least ten counts were recorded for this clonotype. The chain combines TRBV5-1 with TRBJ1-4, with D unclear. V was cut by 1 base and J by 0 bases, with 4 bases left in between. CDR1 SGHRS and CDR2 YFSETQ come from the germline V gene. The CDR3 is made up of 14 amino acids. Here the CDR3 reads CASSLTATNEKLFF. The CDR3 nucleotides read TGCGCCAGCAGCTTGACAGCAACTAATGAAAAACTGTTTTTT.